This paragraph covers one TCR beta chain sequence. The antigen is undetermined. An end of the junction differs from the germline gene, which may be a read error. These data come from a study of T-cell reconstitution after alpha-beta-depleted transplantation in children. Unique molecular identifiers were incorporated during preparation of the TCRbeta library. TCRdb recomputed calls from the PCR reads with MiXCR, one row per CDR3 protein. The sample lists about a million distinct CDR3 sequences, about 26% occurring once. Points from the study as a whole: In some patients, recipient T cells and intrathymic progenitors surviving conditioning explained high day-60 diversity. At the one-year point after transplant, T-cell counts and TCRbeta diversity were found to come mostly from T cells that had been newly produced. Two months or so post-transplant, alpha-beta T cells reportedly derived from several hundred expanded graft clones.

The CDR3 length is 13 residues. The J gene is TRBJ1-2, the V gene TRBV12-3 or TRBV12-4; D gene unclear. The receptor was isolated from a boy less than two years old who had a stem cell transplant for SCID, so the T cells may come from the graft donor. The input for sequencing was PBMCs, mostly from graft donor cells, taken 360 days after TCRalphabeta/CD19-depleted stem cell transplant. The CDR3 bases are TGTGCCAGCATTTTAACAGTGGGGTATGGCTACACCTTC. Its translation is CASILTVGYGYTF.